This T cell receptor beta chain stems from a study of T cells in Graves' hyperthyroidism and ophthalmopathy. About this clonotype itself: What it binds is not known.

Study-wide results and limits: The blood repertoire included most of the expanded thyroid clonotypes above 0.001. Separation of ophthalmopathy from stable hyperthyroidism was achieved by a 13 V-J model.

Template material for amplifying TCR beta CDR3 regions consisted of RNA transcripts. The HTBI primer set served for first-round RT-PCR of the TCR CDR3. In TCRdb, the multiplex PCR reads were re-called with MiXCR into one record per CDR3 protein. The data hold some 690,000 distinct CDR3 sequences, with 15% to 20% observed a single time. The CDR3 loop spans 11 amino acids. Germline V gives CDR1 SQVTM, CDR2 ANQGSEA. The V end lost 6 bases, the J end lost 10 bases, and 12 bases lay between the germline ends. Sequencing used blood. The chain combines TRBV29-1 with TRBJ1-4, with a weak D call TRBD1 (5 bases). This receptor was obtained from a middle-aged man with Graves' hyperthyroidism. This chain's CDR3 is CSVDTGGKLFF. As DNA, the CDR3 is TGCAGCGTGGATACTGGGGGAAAACTGTTTTTT.